These 3 T cell receptor beta chains came from one sample sequenced in a study of blood T cell repertoires in COVID-19. Clones were read by immunoSEQ multiplex PCR, and TCRdb kept only the in-frame ones, dropping some. In the table there are some 120,000 clones, about nine tenths of which are singletons. The sample comprised peripheral blood. These receptor sequences come from a man aged 50 to 59 with active COVID-19.

The chain is built from TRBV14 and TRBJ2-4; 9 nucleotides align to TRBD2. CDR3 length: 18 residues. With 2 bases clipped from V and 0 bases from J, the junction kept 8 bases outside the gene matches. CDR1 SGHDN and CDR2 FVKESK come from the germline V gene. The CDR3 protein is CASSQQTSGGLAKNIQYF. Here the CDR3 DNA reads TGTGCCAGCAGCCAACAGACTAGCGGAGGGCTAGCCAAAAACATTCAGTACTTC.

The chain employs TRBV3-1 (or the pseudogene TRBV3-2) and TRBJ1-1, with D unresolved. The length of the CDR3 is 13 residues. Trimming took 1 base from V and 7 from J, leaving 10 bases between them. Germline values: CDR1 LGHDT, CDR2 YNNKEL (reference sequence). CDR3 protein: CASSQGRSLEAFF. The DNA of the CDR3 is TGTGCCAGCAGCCAAGGCAGGTCCCTTGAAGCTTTCTTT.

This chain links TRBV6-5 with TRBJ1-2, with TRBD1 matching over 11 bases. This CDR3 comprises 13 residues. Unmatched junction bases numbered 2, after V lost 6 bases and J lost 5 bases. Germline-derived CDR1 and CDR2 are MNHEY and SVGAGI. The chain's CDR3 is CASSGTGGYGYTF. In nucleotides, the CDR3 is TGTGCCAGCAGCGGGACAGGGGGTTATGGCTACACCTTC.